This T cell receptor (beta chain) is drawn from a study of blood T cell repertoires in COVID-19. Study information: T cells, B-cell-depleted T cells, or PBMCs provided the cDNA or gDNA that served as material.

Per the original methods: The assay estimated nucleated cells by amplifying reference gene primers. Some clones are missing from TCRdb's copy, which holds only in-frame ones; the method was immunoSEQ multiplex PCR. Clonal size and the V and J genes are those of that table, whereas D and trimming came from the DNA. The sample lists about 240,000 clones; 80% to 90% were seen once. Sequenced input: peripheral blood. The TCR sequence derives from a woman in her seventies with acute or convalescent COVID-19.

The CDR3 nucleotides are TGCGCCAGCAGCTTGGAATACCCGGGACAGAACTATGGCTACACCTTC. Translating gives CASSLEYPGQNYGYTF. The V and J genes are TRBV5-1 and TRBJ1-2, with 7 positions matching TRBD1. CDR1 and CDR2 from the germline V gene are SGHRS and YFSETQ. This CDR3 spans 16 amino acids. The junction had 7 bases not matched to a gene; V was cut back by 0 bases and J by 2 bases.